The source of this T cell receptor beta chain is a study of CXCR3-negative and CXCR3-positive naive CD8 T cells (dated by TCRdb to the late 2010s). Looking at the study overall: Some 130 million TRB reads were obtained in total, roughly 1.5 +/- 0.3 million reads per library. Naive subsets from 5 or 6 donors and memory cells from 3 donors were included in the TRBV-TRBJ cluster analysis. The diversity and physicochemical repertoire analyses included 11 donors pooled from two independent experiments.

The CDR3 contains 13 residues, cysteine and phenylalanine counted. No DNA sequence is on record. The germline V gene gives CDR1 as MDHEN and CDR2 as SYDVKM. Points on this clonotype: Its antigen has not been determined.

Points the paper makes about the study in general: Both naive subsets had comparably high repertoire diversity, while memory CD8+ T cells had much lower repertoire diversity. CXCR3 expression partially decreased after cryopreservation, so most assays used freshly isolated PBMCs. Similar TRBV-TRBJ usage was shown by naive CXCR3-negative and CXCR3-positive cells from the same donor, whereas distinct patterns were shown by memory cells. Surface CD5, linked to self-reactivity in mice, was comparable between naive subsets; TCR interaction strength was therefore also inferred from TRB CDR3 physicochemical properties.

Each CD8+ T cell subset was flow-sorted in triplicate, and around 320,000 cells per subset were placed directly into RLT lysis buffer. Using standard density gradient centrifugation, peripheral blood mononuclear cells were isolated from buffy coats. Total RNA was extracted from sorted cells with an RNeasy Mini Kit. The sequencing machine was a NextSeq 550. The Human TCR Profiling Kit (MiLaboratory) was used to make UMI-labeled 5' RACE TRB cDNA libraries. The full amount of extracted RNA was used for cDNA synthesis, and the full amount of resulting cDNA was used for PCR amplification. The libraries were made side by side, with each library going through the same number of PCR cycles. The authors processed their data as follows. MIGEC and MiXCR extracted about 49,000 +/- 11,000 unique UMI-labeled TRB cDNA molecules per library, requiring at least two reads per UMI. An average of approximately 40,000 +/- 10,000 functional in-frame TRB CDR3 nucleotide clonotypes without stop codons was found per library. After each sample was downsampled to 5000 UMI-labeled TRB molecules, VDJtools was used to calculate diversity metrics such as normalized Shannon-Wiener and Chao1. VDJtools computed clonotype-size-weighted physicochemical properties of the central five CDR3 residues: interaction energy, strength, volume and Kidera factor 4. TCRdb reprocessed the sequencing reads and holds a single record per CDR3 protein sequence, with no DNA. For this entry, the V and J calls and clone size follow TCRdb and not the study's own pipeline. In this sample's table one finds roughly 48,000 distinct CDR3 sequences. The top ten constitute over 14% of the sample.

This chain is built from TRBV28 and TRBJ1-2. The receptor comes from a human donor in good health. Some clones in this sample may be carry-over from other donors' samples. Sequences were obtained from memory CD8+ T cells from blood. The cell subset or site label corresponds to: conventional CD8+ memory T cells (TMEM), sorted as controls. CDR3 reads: CASSLERNYGYTF.